The 2 T cell receptor beta chains reported below all come from one sample, sequenced in a study of technical replicates of blood from a few donors. The table came from immunoSEQ multiplex PCR; TCRdb's copy has only in-frame clones and leaves some out. The sample shows 56,000 or so clones, 85% to 95% of them seen only once. Sequencing was performed on PBMCs. Source of these receptors: a human donor in good health. Some clones in this sample may be carry-over from other donors' samples.

This clone has only a few counts. V usage is TRBV7-9 and J usage is TRBJ1-5; 7 bases fit TRBD1. The germline V gene encodes CDR1 SEHNR and CDR2 FQNEAQ (reference sequence). V was clipped by 5 bases and J by 6 bases; unmatched bases: 10. The CDR3 length is 15 residues. CDR3 coding DNA: TGTGCCAGCAGCAGTCAGGGGGTAGGGAGTCAGCCCCAGCATTTT. It specifies CASSSQGVGSQPQHF.

V is TRBV27 and J is TRBJ1-6; D is possibly TRBD1 (5 bases). The CDR3 is 14 amino acids. The germline V gene encodes CDR1 MNHEY and CDR2 SMNVEV (reference sequence). Trimming took 2 bases from V and 6 from J, leaving 8 bases between them. CDR3 amino acids: CASSLRQGNSPLHF. Here the CDR3 DNA reads TGTGCCAGCAGTTTAAGGCAGGGTAATTCACCCCTCCACTTT.